This T cell receptor beta chain was documented in a study of response to subunit inactivated influenza vaccine. Study-wide results and limits: Only a handful of new T cells, the authors suggested, are recruited with each seasonal influenza vaccination.

CDR1 is SGHTA, CDR2 FQGNSA, per germline. This CDR3 comprises 16 residues. Trimming removed 5 bases from V and 7 bases from J; junction bases left unmatched: 16. This clonotype was counted only a few times. The antigen remains unidentified. TCRdb recomputed calls from the RT-PCR reads with MiXCR, one row per CDR3 protein. The sample holds 650,000 to 850,000 distinct CDR3 sequences, approximately 13% seen once. Sample: PBMCs from blood, taken 14 to 15 days before vaccination. The TCR sequence derives from a man aged 50-59 years who received an inactivated influenza vaccine. The rearrangement links TRBV7-2 to TRBJ1-2; 7 bases line up with TRBD1. The CDR3 DNA follows: TGTGCCAGCAGCGGGGGAACAACAGGGGTACCCCGTGGCTACACCTTC. As protein: CASSGGTTGVPRGYTF.